This T cell receptor (beta chain) comes out of a study of CD4 T cells in relation to SARS-CoV-2 and coronaviruses. Study overall: PBMCs were cultured with antigen for roughly 11 days before TCR beta sequencing. The negative reference was HIV-1 Nef peptide pool or peptide-free culture. Whole-study findings and limits: In around 60% of donors, memory CD4+ clonotypes crossrecognized SARS-CoV-2 and at least one common cold coronavirus spike.

V was shortened by 5 bases and J by 8 bases, with 10 bases between the two germline ends. The CDR3 is 12 amino acids. Germline loops: CDR1 SGHNT, CDR2 YENEEA. Before the COVID-19 pandemic, during about 2011-2018, CD4+ T cells were taken from unexposed donors. Isolation of CD4+ T cells took place after roughly nine days in culture. Measured with immunoSEQ multiplex PCR; TCRdb has only the in-frame clones, and not every one. The sample records 9,000 to 15,000 clones, 60% to 80% being singletons. This clone has just a few counts. Its antigen is undetermined. The clonotype comes from a human donor in good health. Specimen: CD4+ T cells from PBMCs, cultured in vitro. The gene calls are TRBV11-3 and TRBJ2-1; D perhaps matches TRBD2 (5 bases). The CDR3 region is CASSTGLHEQFF. The CDR3 DNA is TGTGCCAGCAGCACCGGACTCCATGAGCAGTTCTTC.